Listed below are T cell receptor beta chains from one sample, sequenced in a study of glioma-infiltrating T cells after dendritic cell vaccination. TCRdb's copy holds only in-frame clones and misses some; the assay was immunoSEQ multiplex PCR. Of roughly 41,000 clones listed, approximately 82% are singletons. The specimen was blood, collected before dendritic cell vaccination. The source of these receptors is a human donor with glioblastoma. Each CDR3 is given with its conserved first and last residue. The D gene is left open where the match is weak. Rows may omit the clone size; those that give it use once, few, many or a size class.

v_gene,j_gene,abundance,d_gene,CDR3nt,CDR3aa
TRBV10-3,TRBJ1-2,.,TRBD1,TGTGCCACCCAACCGTGGAGACAGGGGGATGGCTACACCTTC,CATQPWRQGDGYTF
TRBV19,TRBJ2-7,few,.,TGTGCCAGTAGTATCGAGAGGGCTGGCCCCAACGAGCAGTACTTC,CASSIERAGPNEQYF
TRBV5-4,TRBJ2-7,.,TRBD2,TGTGCCAGCAGCTTCGTTGCGGGGGGCCACGAGCAGTACTTC,CASSFVAGGHEQYF
TRBV2,TRBJ1-6,.,.,TGTGCCAGCAGTGAATCGTTGAATTCACCCCTCCACTTT,CASSESLNSPLHF
TRBV5-4,TRBJ2-7,once,TRBD2,TGTGCCAGCAGCCAAGGACTAGCGGGGTCCTACGAGCAGTACTTC,CASSQGLAGSYEQYF
TRBV7-3,TRBJ2-2,once,TRBD2,TGTGCCAGCAGCCCCTATGGCGGCCCGGGGGGAGGTACCGGGGAGCTGTTTTTT,CASSPYGGPGGGTGELFF
TRBV5-1,TRBJ1-2,.,.,TGCGCCAGCAGCTTGGTGGAGGGATCGCGGGGCTACACCTTC,CASSLVEGSRGYTF
TRBV5-5,TRBJ2-7,.,.,TGTGCCAGCAGCTTGGACATGAGGTACGAGCAGTACTTC,CASSLDMRYEQYF
TRBV7-6,TRBJ2-3,.,TRBD1,TGTGCCAGCAGCTTAGGTGGGACAGGGGGCTTGGGCACAGATACGCAGTATTTT,CASSLGGTGGLGTDTQYF
TRBV27,TRBJ1-2,.,.,TGTGCCAGCAGCCTCGCCGCCTCCCCTAGCTATGGCTACACCTTC,CASSLAASPSYGYTF
TRBV4-3,TRBJ2-1,.,TRBD1,TGCGCCAGCAGCCAAGACTGGACAGGGGCAAAAAGGAATGAGCAGTTCTTC,CASSQDWTGAKRNEQFF
TRBV11-3,TRBJ2-7,.,TRBD2,TGTGCCAGCCGGCCTAGCGGCTCCTACGAGCAGTACTTC,CASRPSGSYEQYF
TRBV6-5,TRBJ2-1,few,TRBD1,TGTGCCAGCAGTTTTAGGGGGCGATACAATGAGCAGTTCTTC,CASSFRGRYNEQFF
TRBV18,TRBJ2-2,.,.,TGTGCCAGCTCACCACCGAGAGAGGGAGACGGGGAGCTGTTTTTT,CASSPPREGDGELFF
TRBV5-4,TRBJ2-1,.,.,TGTGCCAGCAGCTTAGGGGGGGCGGGGAGGAGGGATGAGCAGTTCTTC,CASSLGGAGRRDEQFF
TRBV29-1,TRBJ2-3,.,TRBD2,TGCAGCGTGATTATAGCGGGAAGCACAGATACGCAGTATTTT,CSVIIAGSTDTQYF
TRBV6-5,TRBJ2-1,.,.,TGTGCCAGCAGTTACTACCCGGGGAAAGAGCAGTTCTTC,CASSYYPGKEQFF
TRBV6-6,TRBJ2-2,few,TRBD2,TGTGCCAGCAGTTATTCCCCCGAGGCGGGAGAGGAGCTGTTTTTT,CASSYSPEAGEELFF
TRBV30,TRBJ2-7,.,.,TGTGCCTGGGGGGAGGGGGACTACGAGCAGTACTTC,CAWGEGDYEQYF
TRBV15,TRBJ2-5,.,.,TGTGCCACCAGCCCGGGACAATGGGAAGAGACCCAGTACTTC,CATSPGQWEETQYF
TRBV9,TRBJ2-3,once,.,TGTGCCAGCAGCCCGGGACATAGCACAGATACGCAGTATTTT,CASSPGHSTDTQYF
TRBV18,TRBJ2-5,.,TRBD1,TGTGCCAGCTCACCAAATCGGGGGACAGGGCTTCAAGAGACCCAGTACTTC,CASSPNRGTGLQETQYF
TRBV11-1,TRBJ1-2,.,.,TGTGCCAGCAGTCCGGGGGGTAACTATGGCTACACCTTC,CASSPGGNYGYTF
TRBV27,TRBJ1-5,.,.,TGTGCCACCGGAAGGGAGGTATATAGCAATCAGCCCCAGCATTTT,CATGREVYSNQPQHF
TRBV19,TRBJ1-5,.,TRBD1,TGTGCCAGTAGATCGATCATCCCGGGACAGGGGACCGATCAGCCCCAGCATTTT,CASRSIIPGQGTDQPQHF
TRBV12-5,TRBJ1-1,.,.,TGTGCTAGTGGTTTTAGGGGCCAGGGGAACACTGAAGCTTTCTTT,CASGFRGQGNTEAFF
TRBV19,TRBJ2-7,few,TRBD1,TGTGCCAGTAGCTTGACAGGGGACAGCTACGAGCAGTACTTC,CASSLTGDSYEQYF
TRBV18,TRBJ1-5,few,.,TGTGCCAGCTCACCATCTACACAGGGACCCCAGCCCCAGCATTTT,CASSPSTQGPQPQHF
TRBV6-1,TRBJ2-5,.,.,TGTGCCAGCAGCGAGAGAGCGGAGACCCAGTACTTC,CASSERAETQYF
TRBV5-1,TRBJ2-5,once,.,TGCGCCAGCAGCTTGGGGACTCCCGGGGAGACCCAGTACTTC,CASSLGTPGETQYF
TRBV2,TRBJ2-1,once,TRBD1,TGTGCCAGCAGCACAAACCGGGACAGGATCTACAATGAGCAGTTCTTC,CASSTNRDRIYNEQFF
TRBV7-3,TRBJ1-1,once,TRBD1,TGTGCCAGCAGCCGGAAGGGGGGGACAGGGGAGGGGATATTCACTGAAGCTTTCTTT,CASSRKGGTGEGIFTEAFF
TRBV9,TRBJ1-6,.,.,TGTGCCAGCAGCGGACACCAAAATTCGCCCCTCCACTTT,CASSGHQNSPLHF
TRBV7-2,TRBJ1-5,.,.,TGTGCCAGCAGCTCGCAGGGTGGAAGTCAGCCCCAGCATTTT,CASSSQGGSQPQHF
TRBV4-1,TRBJ2-5,.,.,TGCGCCAGCAGCCGGGGGGGCAGGGAGACCCAGTACTTC,CASSRGGRETQYF
TRBV10-3,TRBJ2-2,once,.,TGTGCCATCACTCGAAACGGGGCCGGGGAGCTGTTTTTT,CAITRNGAGELFF
TRBV10-3,TRBJ2-7,.,.,TGTGCCAGCGAAGGGGGGGCCGACGAGCAGTACTTC,CASEGGADEQYF
TRBV25-1,TRBJ2-2,few,.,TGTGCCAGCAGTGAATCCGGCTCTAGGCTGTTTTTT,CASSESGSRLFF
TRBV7-2,TRBJ2-5,once,TRBD1,TGTGCCAGCAGCATCCTATGGGACAGAGGGGAAGAGACCCAGTACTTC,CASSILWDRGEETQYF
TRBV4-3,TRBJ2-7,.,TRBD2,TGCGCCAGCAGCCAAGATCTAGCGGGAGAAGGGGAGCAGTACTTC,CASSQDLAGEGEQYF
TRBV7-9,TRBJ1-4,.,.,TGTGCCAGCAGCCGCGGAAATGAAAAACTGTTTTTT,CASSRGNEKLFF
TRBV27,TRBJ2-7,.,TRBD2,TGTGCCAGCAGCCCCGCGGGGGGCCTGTACGAGCAGTACTTC,CASSPAGGLYEQYF
TRBV28,TRBJ2-3,few,.,TGTGCCAGCAGACGAGGAGGGTTTGGGGGGAACACAGATACGCAGTATTTT,CASRRGGFGGNTDTQYF
TRBV7-6,TRBJ2-7,.,TRBD2,TGTGCCAGCAGCTTAGTTCGCGGGGGGATCTACGAGCAGTACTTC,CASSLVRGGIYEQYF
TRBV6-6,TRBJ2-3,.,TRBD1,TGTGCCAGCAGCCCGAGAGGACAGGGGAACACAGATACGCAGTATTTT,CASSPRGQGNTDTQYF
TRBV19,TRBJ2-3,.,TRBD1,TGTGCCAGTAGTATGAAGGGGGCTTCCACAGATACGCAGTATTTT,CASSMKGASTDTQYF
TRBV4-2,TRBJ2-6,.,.,TGTGCCAGCAGCCCGGGAAGTCAGGGGGCCAACGTCCTGACTTTC,CASSPGSQGANVLTF
TRBV7-3,TRBJ2-7,.,.,TGTGCCAGCAGTCTATCGGCAGGGCGCACCTACGAGCAGTACTTC,CASSLSAGRTYEQYF
TRBV30,TRBJ1-1,.,TRBD1,TGTGCCTGGAGTACTAGGACAGGGTTGAACACTGAAGCTTTCTTT,CAWSTRTGLNTEAFF
TRBV5-1,TRBJ2-7,few,.,TGCGCCAGCAGCACGAAACAGGGTGCCTCCTACGAGCAGTACTTC,CASSTKQGASYEQYF
TRBV27,TRBJ2-2,.,.,TGTGCCAGCAGTTTAATGGGGACACCAACCGGGGAGCTGTTTTTT,CASSLMGTPTGELFF
TRBV7-9,TRBJ1-2,once,.,TGTGCCAGCACAAGCGGGCCTATGCCCTTCCGTTCAGGCTACACCTTC,CASTSGPMPFRSGYTF